What follows are 9 T cell receptor beta chains derived from one specimen sequenced in a study of long-term antiretroviral therapy in people with HIV. Samples were assayed with immunoSEQ v3.0 at survey level. Produced via immunoSEQ multiplex PCR; TCRdb's table is partial and in-frame only. The table records tens of thousands of clones, about four fifths of them present only once. Specimen: unsorted PBMCs, collected 1 year after starting antiretroviral therapy. Receptor source: a man younger than 35 with HIV.

This clone has only a few counts. The chain combines TRBV7-9 with TRBJ1-1; D unresolved. In germline, CDR1 is SEHNR, CDR2 FQNEAQ (reference sequence). The CDR3 totals 13 residues. V lost 0 bases and J lost 1, with 3 bases in between. The CDR3 region is CASSLAPNTEAFF. The CDR3 bases are TGTGCCAGCAGCTTAGCACCGAACACTGAAGCTTTCTTT. Supplemented by reference TRBV7-9 and TRBJ1-1, the full variable domain reads DTGVSQNPRHKITKRGQNVTFRCDPISEHNRLYWYRQTLGQGPEFLTYFQNEAQLEKSRLLSDRFSAERPKGSFSTLEIQRTEQGDSAMYLCASSLAPNTEAFFGQGTRLTVV.

The chain combines TRBV4-3 with TRBJ2-1; no clear D. The CDR3 is 12 amino acids. The V gene lost 3 bases and the J gene lost 9 bases, with 9 bases spanning the gap. Germline CDR1 and CDR2: LGHNA and YSLEER. The CDR3 DNA reads as TGCGCCAGCAGCCAGGGGATCGGTGAGCAGTTCTTC. Translating it yields CASSQGIGEQFF.

This clone was counted a few times. The chain recombines TRBV15 with TRBJ2-7, with 7 bases aligning to TRBD1. The V and J ends lost 2 bases and 1 base, in that order; junction bases with no gene match: 5. Germline CDR1 and CDR2: LNHNV and YYDKDF (reference sequence). This CDR3 has 15 amino acids. This CDR3 reads CATSRLTGSSYEQYF. The CDR3 DNA follows: TGTGCCACCAGCAGATTGACAGGGAGTTCCTACGAGCAGTACTTC.

V usage is TRBV18 and J usage is TRBJ1-4, with D uncertain. Germline CDR1 KGHSH, CDR2 LQKENI. Trimming shortened V by 3 bases and J by 7 bases, and 6 bases separated the two germline ends. This CDR3 has 12 residues. CDR3 sequence: CASSPRAEKLFF. DNA of the CDR3: TGTGCCAGCTCACCCCGCGCTGAAAAACTGTTTTTT.

V and J are TRBV9 and TRBJ2-7; 7 bases agree with TRBD1. CDR3 length: 13 amino acids. Germline V gene lookup returns CDR1 SGDLS and CDR2 YYNGEE. V was pared by 3 bases and J by 3 bases, with 3 bases of the junction left unmatched. The DNA for the CDR3 is TGTGCCAGCAGCGCCACAGGGGTCTACGAGCAGTACTTC. Amino acid sequence: CASSATGVYEQYF.

The chain joins TRBV7-6 to TRBJ2-7; 7 bases fit TRBD1. V lost 0 bases to trimming and J lost 2 bases; unmatched junction nucleotides: 4. This CDR3 has 15 residues. CDR1 is SGHVS, CDR2 FNYEAQ, per germline. The CDR3 DNA reads as TGTGCCAGCAGCTTAGCAGGGGGCGAAACCTACGAGCAGTACTTC. Encoded protein: CASSLAGGETYEQYF.

The rearrangement links TRBV28 to TRBJ1-1, with D unclear. CDR1 MDHEN and CDR2 SYDVKM come from the germline V gene. The CDR3 has 14 amino acids. Trimming removed 7 bases from V and 0 bases from J, with 12 bases in between. This CDR3 is CASITSTMNTEAFF. CDR3 sequence (DNA): TGTGCCAGCATCACTTCAACTATGAACACTGAAGCTTTCTTT.

The V gene is TRBV14, the J gene TRBJ1-2; 10 nucleotides agree with TRBD1. The V gene's germline CDR1 is SGHDN and CDR2 FVKESK. Unmatched junction bases numbered 5, after V lost 0 bases and J lost 4 bases. This CDR3 spans 16 amino acids. The CDR3 nucleotides are TGTGCCAGCAGCCAAGACGCCGGGACAGGGGTCTATGGCTACACCTTC. This encodes CASSQDAGTGVYGYTF.

This sequence joins TRBV7-8 and TRBJ2-1, with 13 nucleotides matching TRBD2. The CDR3 totals 15 residues. V lost 5 bases and J lost 8; bases outside the gene matches: 6. Germline-derived CDR1 and CDR2 are SGHVS and FQNEAQ. This CDR3 reads CASSTSGRAKDEQFF. The CDR3 DNA reads as TGTGCCAGCAGCACTAGCGGGAGGGCAAAGGATGAGCAGTTCTTC.